This TCR beta chain appears in the sequencing data of a study of T-cell reconstitution after alpha-beta-depleted transplantation in children. Study-level results: Several hundred graft clones that had expanded were reportedly the source of alpha-beta T cells about two months after transplant. Surviving recipient T cells and thymic progenitors produced the high day-60 TCRbeta diversity seen in some patients. The main origin of T-cell counts and diversity one year after transplant was newly produced T cells.

A library of TCRbeta sequences, prepared with unique molecular identifiers, was generated. One entry per CDR3 protein, called by TCRdb with MiXCR from the PCR reads. The repertoire holds fewer than 450,000 distinct CDR3 sequences, with around 15% as singletons. CDR1 MNHEY and CDR2 SVGEGT come from the germline V gene. The CDR3 has 17 residues. Trimming took off 4 bases at V and 3 bases at J, with 22 bases between the two ends. This clonotype has ten or more counts. Antigen specificity is unknown. The material sequenced was PBMCs, mostly from graft donor cells, taken 360 days after TCRalphabeta/CD19-depleted stem cell transplant. This chain connects TRBV6-2 or TRBV6-3 to TRBJ2-7, with TRBD1 as a possible D gene (6 bases). The receptor was derived from a male patient between 2 and 10 years old who had a stem cell transplant for acute lymphoblastic leukemia, so the T cells may come from the graft donor. The CDR3 DNA is TGTGCCAGCAGTTCCACCTTAACAGGGTCTCCAAACTACGAGCAGTACTTC. This encodes CASSSTLTGSPNYEQYF.